This TCR beta chain was identified in a study of metastatic and nonmetastatic thyroid tumors. Study-level information: Both malignant and benign thyroid patients supplied peripheral blood and tumor or nodule tissue samples, across which the repertoires of these patients were then compared.

Patients underwent thyroid surgery, and none had received any treatment before it. Source study methods: Across clinicopathological groups, CDR3 differences served as the basis for building a distant-metastasis classifier for papillary thyroid cancer. Through MiXCR, TCRdb re-clonotyped the PCR reads. Clone size and V and J calls follow TCRdb, not the original study. The profile covers about 30,000 clones, with approximately 25% appearing a single time and 9.2% taken by the ten largest. This clone was seen repeatedly, ten times or more. Its antigen is undetermined. Broader study findings: Across blood and tumor, TCR beta diversity in malignant thyroid tumors was reportedly significantly higher than in benign nodules.

What was sequenced was blood. The sequence derives from a female donor with papillary thyroid cancer or a benign thyroid nodule (not recorded which). Some clones in this sample may be carry-over from other donors' samples.

The CDR3 DNA reads TGTGCCAGCAGCCATGCCAAGCGGGAGACCCTCACAGATACGCAGTATTTT. Translated, it gives CASSHAKRETLTDTQYF. The J gene is TRBJ2-3, the V gene TRBV4-2, with 8 bases matching TRBD2. The CDR3 loop spans 17 amino acids. The V segment lost 3 bases and the J segment 2 bases; nucleotides outside the gene matches: 10. Per germline, CDR1 LGHNA and CDR2 YNFKEQ.